This T cell receptor beta chain originates from a study of cytomegalovirus exposure and HLA in healthy donors. Study-wide results and limits: A previous analysis found most TCR beta V segments productive roughly 87% or roughly 30% of the time. In a later analysis, TCR beta V- and J-gene trimming showed a link to a missense DCLRE1C variant. Cytomegalovirus status was reportedly diagnosed by the classifier with high specificity and sensitivity.

Healthy people donating bone marrow made up the donors. Use of 60 Vbeta and 13 Jbeta primers characterized the PCR. Method: immunoSEQ multiplex PCR; TCRdb's copy keeps in-frame clones and lacks some. Here the sample spans more than 95,000 clones, 10% to 15% being singletons. In regard to this clone: The antigen is undetermined.

The CDR3 is 16 amino acids. Trimming removed 6 bases from V and 1 base from J; junction bases left unmatched: 9. CDR1 MNHNS and CDR2 SASEGT come from the germline V gene. V and J are TRBV6-1 and TRBJ1-5; 7 positions agree with TRBD1. This TCR derives from a man aged 35 to 55 in good health and CMV-seropositive. Sequenced: PBMCs. The CDR3 protein is CASSENRGSSNQPQHF. The DNA for the CDR3 is TGTGCCAGCAGCGAAAACAGGGGTAGCAGCAATCAGCCCCAGCATTTT.